These 13 T cell receptor beta chains were all obtained from the same sample, sequenced in a study of T cell changes during pregnancy in multiple sclerosis. This table comes from immunoSEQ multiplex PCR, and its TCRdb copy is limited to in-frame clones, with some not included. The sample holds tens of thousands of clones, 80% to 95% seen once. The input for sequencing was CD4+ T cells from peripheral blood mononuclear cells, taken after pregnancy. These receptors all come from a female donor in good health, enrolled as a control in a pregnancy study.

The rearrangement joins TRBV19 to TRBJ2-1, with no clear D. V was clipped by 9 bases and J by 4 bases, with 10 bases between them. In germline, CDR1 is LNHDA, CDR2 SQIVND (reference sequence). The CDR3 runs 12 residues. For the CDR3, the DNA is TGTGCCAGCGATAGCCGATACAATGAGCAGTTCTTC. Amino acids: CASDSRYNEQFF. Drawing the rest from reference TRBV19 and TRBJ2-1, the complete variable domain is DGGITQSPKYLFRKEGQNVTLSCEQNLNHDAMYWYRQDPGQGLRLIYYSQIVNDFQKGDIAEGYSVSREKKESFPLTVTSAQKNPTAFYLCASDSRYNEQFFGPGTRLTVL.

The chain links TRBV6-1 to TRBJ2-7, with a weak D call TRBD1 (6 bases). This CDR3 has 13 amino acids. With 5 bases removed from V and 3 bases from J, the gap between germline ends came to 11 bases. CDR1 is MNHNS, CDR2 SASEGT, per germline. This CDR3 reads CASSRQENYEQYF. CDR3 coding DNA: TGTGCCAGCAGTCGACAGGAAAACTACGAGCAGTACTTC.

The chain carries TRBV19 and TRBJ1-1; 9 nucleotides agree with TRBD1. J was trimmed by 7 bases and V by 10 bases; bases with no gene match: 13. The germline gives CDR1 LNHDA, CDR2 SQIVND (reference sequence). The CDR3 has 14 amino acids. For the CDR3, the DNA is TGTGCCACTTCAATACAGGGGGCTATGAGTGAAGCTTTCTTT. It translates to CATSIQGAMSEAFF.

The chain joins TRBV2 to TRBJ1-2, with D unclear. The V gene lost 5 bases and the J gene lost 0 bases, with 7 bases spanning the gap. The CDR3 totals 13 residues. CDR1 is SNHLY and CDR2 is FYNNEI in the germline V gene. The chain's CDR3 is CASSSGANYGYTF. The CDR3 bases are TGTGCCAGCAGTTCCGGAGCTAACTATGGCTACACCTTC.

This chain links TRBV15 with TRBJ2-7, with 8 positions matching TRBD2. Trimming at V came to 4 bases and at J to 1 base, leaving 6 bases not matched to a gene. The CDR3 is made up of 15 amino acids. Germline CDR1 is LNHNV and CDR2 is YYDKDF (reference sequence). CDR3 residues: CATSIQRGGSYEQYF. The CDR3 region has the DNA TGTGCCACCAGCATTCAACGGGGGGGGTCCTACGAGCAGTACTTC.

The chain is built from TRBV11-1 and TRBJ2-5; 16 bases line up with TRBD2. Unmatched junction bases numbered 7, after V lost 4 bases and J lost 5 bases. There are 17 residues in the CDR3. Per germline, CDR1 SGHAT and CDR2 FQDESV (reference sequence). CDR3 residues: CASSSGTSGRALETQYF. The CDR3 DNA reads TGTGCCAGCAGCTCCGGGACTAGCGGGAGGGCCCTGGAGACCCAGTACTTC.

This sequence joins TRBV10-3 and TRBJ1-2; 9 bases are a match to TRBD1. CDR3 length: 14 amino acids. From germline, CDR1 is ENHRY and CDR2 SYGVKD. Germline trimming cut 7 bases from V and 7 bases from J; bases unmatched to any gene: 10. The CDR3 nucleotides read TGTGCCATCACCCGGGACAGGGAGGGGACTGGCTACACCTTC. Amino acid sequence: CAITRDREGTGYTF.

The chain combines TRBV18 with TRBJ2-7; D is possibly TRBD1 (6 bases). V was cut by 4 bases and J by 2 bases, with 15 bases left in between. The CDR3 contains 15 residues. CDR1 is KGHSH, CDR2 LQKENI, per germline. The CDR3 region is CASSLTRDKAYEQYF. As DNA, the CDR3 is TGTGCCAGCTCACTGACCCGGGACAAAGCCTACGAGCAGTACTTC.

This chain links TRBV18 with TRBJ2-3; 7 bases fit TRBD1. The CDR3 is 15 amino acids. Germline CDR1 and CDR2: KGHSH and LQKENI. Trimming cost V 3 bases and J 0 bases; bases outside gene matches: 3. The chain's CDR3 is CASSPGTASTDTQYF. The CDR3 nucleotides read TGTGCCAGCTCACCCGGGACAGCAAGCACAGATACGCAGTATTTT.

The rearrangement uses TRBV19 and TRBJ2-6; a weak D match, TRBD2 (5 bases). CDR1 is LNHDA and CDR2 is SQIVND in the germline V gene (reference sequence). Trimming pared 1 base from V and 1 base from J, leaving 5 bases between. This CDR3 spans 15 amino acids. CDR3 in amino acids: CASSIGGSGANVLTF. In DNA form, the CDR3 reads TGTGCCAGTAGTATAGGCGGGTCTGGGGCCAACGTCCTGACTTTC.

The rearrangement uses TRBV30 and TRBJ2-5; unclear D gene. Germline CDR1 GTSNPN, CDR2 SVGIG (reference sequence). V lost 0 bases, J lost 5 bases, and 4 bases lay in between. The CDR3 sequence is 11 residues long. Here the CDR3 DNA reads TGTGCCTGGAGTGTTTCTGAGACCCAGTACTTC. Protein: CAWSVSETQYF.

In this sample, this clone turned up once. The chain carries TRBV2 and TRBJ2-7; 10 bases map to TRBD2. The CDR3 length is 15 residues. CDR1 and CDR2 from the germline V gene are SNHLY and FYNNEI. Germline trimming cut 4 bases from V and 3 bases from J; bases unmatched to any gene: 6. This CDR3 reads CASSARLAGDYEQYF. CDR3 nucleotide sequence: TGTGCCAGCAGTGCCCGGCTAGCGGGGGACTACGAGCAGTACTTC. Combining the CDR3 with reference TRBV2 and TRBJ2-7 gives the whole variable domain EPEVTQTPSHQVTQMGQEVILRCVPISNHLYFYWYRQILGQKVEFLVSFYNNEISEKSEIFDDQFSVERPDGSNFTLKIRSTKLEDSAMYFCASSARLAGDYEQYFGPGTRLTVT.

The rearrangement links TRBV6-5 to TRBJ1-2, with TRBD1 as a possible D gene (5 bases). Germline loops: CDR1 MNHEY, CDR2 SVGAGI. V was trimmed by 1 base and J by 2 bases, leaving 8 bases between them. The CDR3 totals 14 residues. Here the CDR3 DNA reads TGTGCCAGCAGTTACTTTCAGGGCAACTATGGCTACACCTTC. This gives the protein CASSYFQGNYGYTF.